A single T cell receptor (beta chain) is shown here with its context. Its antigen is as yet unknown. Profiled with immunoSEQ multiplex PCR; TCRdb holds only in-frame clones, not every one. The sample lists about 32,000 clones; around 88% were seen once. Separate sequencing covered autoproliferating (CFSE-dim) and non-proliferating (CFSE-high) T cells from stimulus-free culture. Pooled replicate wells came from around 50 million CFSE-labeled PBMCs cultured about seven days without stimulus. The data were taken from a study of memory B cells and T cells in multiple sclerosis. Findings and limits, study-wide: Shared clonotype counts depended on differing compartment clone-set sizes and were normalized.

The sequence derives from a human donor with multiple sclerosis. Specimen: PBMCs from blood kept in culture.

DNA for the CDR3: TGTGCCAGCAGTGAAGGGAGCCGTAGCCGCTCCTATGGCTACACCTTC. Encoded protein: CASSEGSRSRSYGYTF. V and J are TRBV2 and TRBJ1-2; the D is unclear. Germline CDR1 is SNHLY and CDR2 is FYNNEI. V was cut by 1 base and J by 4 bases, with 16 bases left in between. The CDR3 sequence is 16 residues long.